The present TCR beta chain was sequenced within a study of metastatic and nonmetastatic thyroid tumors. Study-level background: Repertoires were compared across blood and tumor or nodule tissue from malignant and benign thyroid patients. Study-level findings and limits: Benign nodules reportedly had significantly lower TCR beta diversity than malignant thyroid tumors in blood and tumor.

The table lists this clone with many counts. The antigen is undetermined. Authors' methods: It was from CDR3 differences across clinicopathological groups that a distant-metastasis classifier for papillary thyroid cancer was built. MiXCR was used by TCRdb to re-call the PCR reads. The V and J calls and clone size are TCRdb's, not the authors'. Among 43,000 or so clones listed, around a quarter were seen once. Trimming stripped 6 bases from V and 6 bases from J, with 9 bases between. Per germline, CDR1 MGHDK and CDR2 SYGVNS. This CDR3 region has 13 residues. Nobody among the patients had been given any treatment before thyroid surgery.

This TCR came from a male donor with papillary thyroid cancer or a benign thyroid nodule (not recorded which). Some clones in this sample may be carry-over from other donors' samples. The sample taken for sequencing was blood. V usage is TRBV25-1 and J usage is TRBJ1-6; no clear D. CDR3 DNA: TGTGCCAGCAGGTTAGGCACTAATTCACCCCTCCACTTT. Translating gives CASRLGTNSPLHF.